This TCR beta chain originates from a study of T cells after yellow fever vaccination. Overall study results and limits: Researchers cautioned that FACS-sorted repertoires could harbor abundant clonotypes contaminating from the bulk population.

UMIs and a universal primer site were added when TCR cDNA was made by 5'RACE template switching. TCRdb re-called the 5' RACE reads with MiXCR, one entry per CDR3 protein. Among 340,000 or so distinct CDR3 sequences listed, around 13% were seen once. This clonotype occurred many times. Its antigen is as yet unknown. The germline CDR1 and CDR2 sequences are SEHNR and FQNEAQ (reference sequence). V dropped 8 bases and J dropped 10 bases, with 26 bases sitting between them. The CDR3 is made up of 15 amino acids. The input for sequencing was CD4+ T cells sorted from PBMCs, taken 15 days after the yellow fever booster vaccination. The chain uses TRBV7-9 and TRBJ1-1; D is ambiguous. This TCR came from a man aged 18 to 30 who received the YFV17D yellow fever vaccine. Written as DNA, the CDR3 is TGTGCCAGCCGCCCCGAGGCAGCCCCTCTCGGGCGAGCTTTCTTT. Protein: CASRPEAAPLGRAFF.